This T cell receptor beta chain was found in a study of T-cell memory formation after mild COVID-19. Study as a whole: Clusters were largely donor specific. General study points: Later expanders leaned CD4+, whereas day 15 to 85 contracting clones were balanced CD4/CD8.

This clonotype was detected ten times or more. Antigen unknown. TCRdb reprocessed the 5' RACE reads with MiXCR, giving one entry per CDR3 protein. The sample includes under 600,000 distinct CDR3 sequences, 20% to 25% of them seen just once. The CDR3 consists of 11 residues. Between the trimmed V and J ends, which lost 6 bases and 5 bases, there was a span of 6 bases. This TCR was sampled from an adult woman who had mild COVID-19 (a few samples of this study predate the infection). Cell type and time point are not known. Sequencing used PBMCs or a T cell subset sorted from them (not recorded which). This chain links TRBV12-3 or TRBV12-4 with TRBJ2-3, with unresolved D. CDR3 in amino acids: CASSFGDTQYF. In DNA form, the CDR3 reads TGTGCCAGCAGCTTCGGAGATACGCAGTATTTT.